These T cell receptor beta chains were read from a single sample in a study of Graves' ophthalmopathy and Graves' hyperthyroidism. MiXCR was run by TCRdb on the multiplex PCR reads, yielding one entry per CDR3 protein. The sample lists a few hundred thousand distinct CDR3 sequences; more than 20% were seen once. Sequenced sample: peripheral blood. These receptors were obtained from a woman between 18 and 30 years old with stable Graves' hyperthyroidism. Each CDR3 is given with its conserved first and last residue. D genes are given only for firm matches. Clone size is given for some rows only: seen once, a few or many times, or a class if the clone is expanded.

V	D	size	length	J	CDR3	DNA
TRBV6-1	-	many	15	TRBJ2-5	CASSKAGFLGETQYF	TGTGCCAGCAGTAAGGCAGGGTTTCTAGGAGAGACCCAGTACTTC
TRBV5-4	TRBD2	many	18	TRBJ2-3	CASSFSRLAGADTDTQYF	TGTGCCAGCAGCTTTAGCCGACTAGCGGGAGCTGACACAGATACGCAGTATTTT
TRBV5-1	-	many	15	TRBJ1-1	CASSLYGTPGTEAFF	TGCGCCAGCAGCCTCTACGGGACGCCGGGCACTGAAGCTTTCTTT
TRBV4-3	-	many	14	TRBJ2-4	CASSQDVRNTIQYF	TGCGCCAGCAGCCAAGACGTCCGGAATACCATTCAGTACTTC
TRBV27	TRBD1	many	18	TRBJ2-2	CASSRRQGYRSDTGELFF	TGTGCCAGCAGTCGCCGACAGGGATACCGGAGTGACACCGGGGAGCTGTTTTTT
TRBV2	-	many	13	TRBJ2-5	CASTGGPQETQYF	TGTGCCAGCACAGGAGGGCCACAGGAGACCCAGTACTTC
TRBV13	-	many	13	TRBJ1-2	CASSSLTTAPYTF	TGTGCCAGCAGCTCGTTAACTACGGCGCCGTACACCTTC
TRBV20-1	TRBD2	many	14	TRBJ2-7	CSAPKPGLSYEQYF	TGCAGTGCCCCAAAGCCGGGACTATCCTACGAGCAGTACTTC
TRBV12-5	-	-	14	TRBJ2-7	CASGLASGAYEQYF	TGTGCTAGTGGTTTGGCCTCTGGAGCCTACGAGCAGTACTTC
TRBV19	-	many	15	TRBJ1-2	CASSIGGGQSYGYTF	TGTGCCAGTAGTATTGGAGGTGGGCAGTCCTATGGCTACACCTTC
TRBV29-1	TRBD1	many	13	TRBJ1-2	CSASVTGSYGYTF	TGCAGCGCGTCTGTGACAGGGTCCTATGGCTACACCTTC
TRBV6-2/TRBV6-3	-	many	14	TRBJ1-5	CASKAGQGNQPQHF	TGTGCCAGCAAGGCAGGCCAGGGGAATCAGCCCCAGCATTTT
TRBV3-1	TRBD1	few	15	TRBJ2-5	CASRPGQGIQETQYF	TGTGCCAGCAGACCGGGACAGGGTATCCAAGAGACCCAGTACTTC
TRBV6-2/TRBV6-3	-	-	16	TRBJ2-5	CASSSSGPGGFGTQYF	TGTGCCAGCAGTTCCTCCGGGCCGGGCGGGTTTGGGACCCAGTACTTC
TRBV29-1	-	many	11	TRBJ1-1	CSVERRAEAFF	TGCAGCGTTGAAAGGAGGGCTGAAGCTTTCTTT
TRBV29-1	-	many	14	TRBJ2-6	CSVVPDSGANVLTF	TGCAGCGTTGTGCCAGATTCTGGGGCCAACGTCCTGACTTTC
TRBV30	-	few	14	TRBJ2-7	CAWRGQGGFYEQYF	TGTGCCTGGAGAGGGCAGGGTGGTTTCTACGAGCAGTACTTC
TRBV19	-	-	14	TRBJ1-1	CASSIPGTNTEAFF	TGTGCCAGTAGTATCCCCGGGACGAACACTGAAGCTTTCTTT
TRBV6-2/TRBV6-3	-	many	13	TRBJ1-5	CASKQGQEQPQHF	TGTGCCAGCAAACAGGGCCAGGAGCAGCCCCAGCATTTT
TRBV29-1	TRBD1	many	14	TRBJ1-2	CSVTGQGFGYGYTF	TGCAGCGTTACTGGACAGGGATTCGGCTATGGCTACACCTTC
TRBV2	-	many	13	TRBJ1-2	CASSERSDYGYTF	TGTGCCAGCAGTGAACGATCGGACTATGGCTACACCTTC
TRBV6-1	-	many	14	TRBJ2-4	CASSEALLRNIQYF	TGTGCCAGCAGTGAAGCCTTATTACGTAACATTCAGTACTTC
TRBV27	-	few	13	TRBJ2-7	CASSRLVSYEQYF	TGTGCCAGCAGCCGTCTGGTCTCCTACGAGCAGTACTTC
TRBV7-3	-	few	18	TRBJ2-3	CASSLRRRAYGNTDTQYF	TGTGCCAGCAGCTTAAGGAGGAGAGCGTACGGTAACACAGATACGCAGTATTTT
TRBV6-5	TRBD1	many	16	TRBJ2-2	CASSYQDRGGTGELFF	TGTGCCAGCAGTTACCAGGACAGGGGGGGCACCGGGGAGCTGTTTTTT
TRBV15	-	many	14	TRBJ1-1	CATSRDLGAVGAFF	TGTGCCACCAGCAGAGATCTAGGGGCAGTGGGTGCTTTCTTT
TRBV15	-	many	15	TRBJ1-3	CATSRTGGSGNTIYF	TGTGCCACCAGCAGGACAGGTGGCTCTGGAAACACCATATATTTT
TRBV6-4	TRBD1	once	13	TRBJ2-7	CASSDNRGYEQYF	TGTGCCAGCAGTGACAACAGGGGATACGAGCAGTACTTC
TRBV13	-	many	13	TRBJ2-7	CASSSTGWYEQYF	TGTGCCAGCAGCTCGACAGGATGGTACGAGCAGTACTTC
TRBV20-1	-	-	14	TRBJ2-7	CSASKAVGYYEQYF	TGCAGTGCTAGTAAGGCGGTTGGTTACTACGAGCAGTACTTC
TRBV28	-	many	15	TRBJ2-6	CASSPTGPGANVLTF	TGTGCCAGCAGTCCTACAGGGCCCGGGGCCAACGTCCTGACTTTC
TRBV24-1	-	many	17	TRBJ2-5	CATSDIRDTHLQETQYF	TGTGCCACCAGTGATATCCGGGACACCCATCTCCAAGAGACCCAGTACTTC
TRBV4-3	-	many	14	TRBJ1-2	CASSLVGGLYGYTF	TGCGCCAGCAGCCTGGTGGGGGGACTCTATGGCTACACCTTC
TRBV25-1	-	many	14	TRBJ2-7	CASSERGGAYEQYF	TGTGCCAGCAGTGAAAGGGGGGGGGCCTACGAGCAGTACTTC
TRBV6-5	-	many	14	TRBJ1-5	CASSSWKGDQPQHF	TGTGCCAGCAGTTCTTGGAAGGGGGATCAGCCCCAGCATTTT
TRBV19	TRBD1	-	14	TRBJ2-2	CASSIQGAAGELFF	TGTGCCAGTAGTATCCAGGGGGCGGCCGGGGAGCTGTTTTTT
TRBV7-2	TRBD2	-	14	TRBJ2-7	CASSLSLAGGKQYF	TGTGCCAGCAGCTTGTCCCTAGCGGGAGGGAAGCAGTACTTC
TRBV11-2	-	many	16	TRBJ1-3	CASSLGGAYSGNTIYF	TGTGCCAGCAGCTTAGGCGGGGCGTACTCTGGAAACACCATATATTTT
TRBV6-1	-	many	14	TRBJ2-5	CASRGGQYQETQYF	TGTGCCAGCAGAGGGGGGCAGTACCAAGAGACCCAGTACTTC
TRBV20-1	-	many	12	TRBJ2-5	CSADSRLEAQYF	TGCAGTGCCGACAGCCGGCTGGAGGCCCAGTACTTC
TRBV12-3/TRBV12-4	-	many	13	TRBJ1-1	CASSQYMNTEAFF	TGTGCCAGCAGTCAGTACATGAACACTGAAGCTTTCTTT
TRBV18	-	few	14	TRBJ2-2	CASSRRTTGGELFF	TGTGCCAGCTCACGACGAACCACGGGCGGGGAGCTGTTTTTT
TRBV4-2	TRBD2	-	18	TRBJ2-2	CVSSQGTRAGGRTGELFF	TGTGTCAGCAGCCAAGGAACTCGGGCGGGAGGGCGTACCGGGGAGCTGTTTTTT
TRBV15	TRBD2	-	14	TRBJ2-7	CATSRAGLAYEQYF	TGTGCCACCAGCAGAGCCGGACTAGCCTACGAGCAGTACTTC
TRBV20-1	-	many	11	TRBJ2-7	CSASGLYEQYF	TGCAGTGCCTCAGGACTCTACGAGCAGTACTTC
TRBV20-1	TRBD1	many	13	TRBJ1-5	CSANRGFNQPQHF	TGCAGTGCTAACAGGGGCTTCAATCAGCCCCAGCATTTT
TRBV12-3/TRBV12-4	-	many	15	TRBJ2-7	CASSSDGTPYYEQYF	TGTGCCAGCAGTTCCGACGGGACTCCCTACTACGAGCAGTACTTC
TRBV6-5	-	many	13	TRBJ1-2	CASSYIGGEGYTF	TGTGCCAGCAGTTACATCGGGGGTGAAGGCTACACCTTC
TRBV12-3/TRBV12-4	TRBD1	-	13	TRBJ1-2	CASSFPTGNGYTF	TGTGCCAGCAGTTTCCCGACAGGGAATGGCTACACCTTC
TRBV6-1	TRBD1	-	13	TRBJ2-7	CASSPRQGSVQYF	TGTGCCAGCAGTCCCCGACAGGGTAGCGTGCAGTACTTC
TRBV20-1	TRBD1	few	16	TRBJ2-5	CSARDSSSLELETQYF	TGCAGTGCACGGGACAGTTCCAGTCTTGAGTTGGAGACCCAGTACTTC
TRBV19	-	many	13	TRBJ2-5	CASSIQTQETQYF	TGTGCCAGTAGTATCCAGACCCAAGAGACCCAGTACTTC
TRBV6-1	TRBD1	many	14	TRBJ2-4	CASRGDRDRNIKYF	TGTGCCAGCAGGGGGGACAGGGATAGGAACATTAAGTACTTC
TRBV10-1	-	many	14	TRBJ2-2	CASSESGGTGELFF	TGCGCCAGCAGTGAGTCGGGGGGCACCGGGGAGCTGTTTTTT
TRBV25-1	TRBD2	many	15	TRBJ2-2	CASSEYGGKPGELFF	TGTGCCAGCAGTGAATACGGGGGGAAGCCCGGGGAGCTGTTTTTT
TRBV27	TRBD2	few	16	TRBJ2-7	CASSLGTSGRPYEQYF	TGTGCCAGCAGTCTTGGGACTAGCGGCAGACCTTACGAGCAGTACTTC
TRBV7-9	-	many	13	TRBJ1-1	CASSRGSYTEAFF	TGTGCCAGCAGCCGAGGGAGTTACACTGAAGCTTTCTTT
TRBV7-2	-	many	14	TRBJ1-1	CASSQGILNTEAFF	TGTGCCAGCAGCCAAGGCATCTTAAACACTGAAGCTTTCTTT
TRBV30	-	many	15	TRBJ1-2	CAWTPADPNNYGYTF	TGTGCCTGGACCCCCGCCGATCCTAATAACTATGGCTACACCTTC
TRBV6-1	-	many	16	TRBJ1-2	CASSEVRRHKRGGYTF	TGTGCCAGCAGTGAAGTTCGGAGACACAAGCGCGGAGGCTACACCTTC